These 10 T cell receptor beta chains originate from one sample sequenced in a study of T cells in Graves' hyperthyroidism and ophthalmopathy. Amplified regions were TCR beta CDR3 sequences from RNA transcripts. The HTBI set primed first-round TCR CDR3 RT-PCR. MiXCR, applied by TCRdb to the multiplex PCR reads, yields one record per CDR3 protein. This repertoire shows about 300,000 distinct CDR3 sequences, less than 30% found once; its top ten account for about 25%. The material sequenced was blood. Source of these receptors: a man aged 40-55 years with Graves' hyperthyroidism that later progressed to Graves' ophthalmopathy.

This clonotype was seen just once. The chain links TRBV6-2 or TRBV6-3 to TRBJ1-1; no clear D. Germline CDR1 and CDR2: MNHEY and SVGEGT. CDR3 length: 12 amino acids. Trimming took off 4 bases at V and 8 bases at J, with 11 bases between the two ends. The CDR3 DNA reads as TGTGCCAGCAGTTTCAGACCGTCGGAAGCTTTCTTT. Its protein product is CASSFRPSEAFF.

This chain joins TRBV6-5 and TRBJ2-2; D uncertain. Germline V gives CDR1 MNHEY, CDR2 SVGAGI. Between the trimmed V and J ends, which lost 2 bases and 9 bases, there was a span of 10 bases. The CDR3 length is 13 residues. CDR3 in amino acids: CASSYPPARELFF. The CDR3 DNA reads TGTGCCAGCAGTTACCCACCGGCGAGGGAGCTGTTTTTT.

The chain combines TRBV15 with TRBJ1-2; the D gene is possibly TRBD1 (5 bases). V shed 2 bases and J shed 3 bases, with 13 bases lying between them. The CDR3 runs to 15 residues. Germline V gene data show CDR1 as LNHNV and CDR2 as YYDKDF (reference sequence). Here the CDR3 reads CATSRKIGTDYGYTF. The CDR3 DNA is TGTGCCACCAGCAGAAAGATAGGGACGGACTATGGCTACACCTTC.

This clonotype was observed at least ten times. The rearrangement joins TRBV3-1 to TRBJ1-1; D ambiguous. Trimming removed 1 base at V and 3 bases at J, with 12 bases between. Germline loops: CDR1 LGHDT, CDR2 YNNKEL (reference sequence). This CDR3 spans 15 amino acids. CDR3 DNA: TGTGCCAGCAGCCAAGTTCGGGTTCCGGACACTGAAGCTTTCTTT. The encoded protein is CASSQVRVPDTEAFF.

This clonotype was seen a single time. DNA of the CDR3: TGCGCCAGCAGCTTGGGTCAGGGGGACTACGAGCAGTACTTC. It codes for CASSLGQGDYEQYF. The gene calls are TRBV5-1 and TRBJ2-7; 7 nucleotides agree with TRBD1. The CDR3 runs to 14 residues. The V gene's germline CDR1 is SGHRS and CDR2 YFSETQ. Trimming removed 0 bases from V and 3 bases from J; junction bases left unmatched: 3.

This clonotype occurred a few times. The CDR3 loop is CASRRDSALRDTQYF. The CDR3 DNA follows: TGTGCCAGCAGAAGGGACTCCGCTTTGCGAGATACGCAGTATTTT. The genes are TRBV12-3 or TRBV12-4 and TRBJ2-3; D is possibly TRBD2 (6 bases). The V gene lost 6 bases and the J gene lost 5 bases, with 18 bases spanning the gap. The CDR3 runs to 15 residues.

This clonotype was picked up many times. The V and J genes are TRBV6-6 and TRBJ1-1; a possible D gene is TRBD1 (6 bases). This CDR3 spans 13 amino acids. V was pared by 8 bases and J by 2 bases, with 12 bases between. Germline V lookup: CDR1 MNHNY, CDR2 SVGAGI (reference sequence). CDR3 bases: TGTGCCAGCTACCCACAGGGAAACACTGAAGCTTTCTTT. Protein product: CASYPQGNTEAFF.

At least ten counts were recorded for this clonotype. CDR3 region: CASSYVSSGNTIYF. CDR3 bases: TGTGCCAGCAGTTACGTCTCCTCTGGAAACACCATATATTTT. The chain combines TRBV6-5 with TRBJ1-3; no clear D. V dropped 2 bases and J dropped 0 bases, with 5 bases sitting between them. CDR3 size: 14 residues. The germline CDR1 and CDR2 sequences are MNHEY and SVGAGI.

The genes are TRBV19 and TRBJ1-6; 8 bases match TRBD1. With V trimmed by 7 bases and J by 7 bases, 9 bases remained unmatched. Per the germline V gene, CDR1 is LNHDA and CDR2 is SQIVND (reference sequence). This CDR3 is 15 amino acids long. Here the CDR3 DNA reads TGTGCCAGTAACCCGGGACAGGAGCACAATTCACCCCTCCACTTT. Residues: CASNPGQEHNSPLHF. Full variable domain (remainder filled in from reference TRBV19 and TRBJ1-6): DGGITQSPKYLFRKEGQNVTLSCEQNLNHDAMYWYRQDPGQGLRLIYYSQIVNDFQKGDIAEGYSVSREKKESFPLTVTSAQKNPTAFYLCASNPGQEHNSPLHFGNGTRLTVT.

J is TRBJ2-7 and V is TRBV12-3 or TRBV12-4; no reliable D call. The V gene lost 6 bases and the J gene lost 2 bases, with 11 bases spanning the gap. The CDR3 extends over 13 amino acids. CDR3: CASSQPSAYEQYF. CDR3 DNA: TGTGCCAGCAGCCAACCCTCAGCCTACGAGCAGTACTTC.